Included here is one T cell receptor beta chain sequence, with context. The data stem from a study of blood T cell repertoires in COVID-19. Study in general: Collection of acute and convalescent COVID-19 samples took place in the United States, Italy and Spain. PBMCs, B-cell-depleted T cells, or T cells provided the cDNA or gDNA that made up the material.

Per germline, CDR1 LNHNV and CDR2 YYDKDF (reference sequence). This CDR3 has 14 residues. Deletions cut 6 bases from V and 4 bases from J, with 15 bases between. Followed over time, Seattle patients had been enrolled while infection was active. Per the original data handling: How many nucleated cells were present was estimated from reference gene primer amplification. The method was immunoSEQ multiplex PCR; TCRdb's version includes in-frame clones alone and lacks a portion of them. The V and J calls and the clone size are those of that table, but D and trimming were determined from the DNA. Among 210,000 or so clones listed, almost 85% were seen once.

The V call is TRBV15, the J call TRBJ1-1; tentative D call: TRBD1 (6 bases). This receptor was identified in a man aged 50 to 60 with COVID-19, enrolled during active disease. Sequencing was performed on peripheral blood. The CDR3 nucleotides read TGTGCCACCAGATCAGCGGGGGCTAGCACTGAAGCTTTCTTT. It encodes CATRSAGASTEAFF.